These 8 T cell receptor beta chains came from one sample sequenced in a study of shared clonotypes between healthy human individuals. The assay was immunoSEQ multiplex PCR, and TCRdb's table has in-frame clones only and misses some. The repertoire consists of some 2,100,000 clones, with approximately 96% occurring once and the leading ten covering 0.1% to 0.15%. Material for sequencing was naive CD4+ T cells sorted from blood. Noted subset: CD45RA+ positively selected. Every receptor here comes from a young man in good health.

The chain joins TRBV30 to TRBJ1-4; tentatively, D is TRBD1 (6 bases). The CDR3 extends over 14 amino acids. The germline V gene encodes CDR1 GTSNPN and CDR2 SVGIG (reference sequence). Trimming removed 3 bases from V and 7 bases from J, with 15 bases in between. The CDR3 loop reads CAWRTQGRGEKLFF. The CDR3 DNA reads TGTGCCTGGAGGACTCAGGGGAGAGGTGAAAAACTGTTTTTT.

This chain joins TRBV11-2 and TRBJ1-5; 10 positions match TRBD1. V gave up 5 bases and J gave up 1 base; unmatched junction bases: 8. This CDR3 spans 17 amino acids. Germline CDR1 reads SGHAT; CDR2 reads FQNNGV. CDR3 sequence (DNA): TGTGCCAGCAGCGCTGCGACAGGGGGCAAAAGCAATCAGCCCCAGCATTTT. Protein sequence: CASSAATGGKSNQPQHF. Looking up the rest from reference TRBV11-2 and TRBJ1-5 gives the full variable domain: EAGVAQSPRYKIIEKRQSVAFWCNPISGHATLYWYQQILGQGPKLLIQFQNNGVVDDSQLPKDRFSAERLKGVDSTLKIQPAKLEDSAVYLCASSAATGGKSNQPQHFGDGTRLSIL.

The V and J genes are TRBV6-1 and TRBJ2-5; maybe TRBD1 (6 bases). From germline, CDR1 is MNHNS and CDR2 SASEGT. The length of the CDR3 is 14 residues. V lost 2 bases, J lost 7 bases, and 14 bases lay in between. This chain's CDR3 is CASSETGPTGTQYF. The CDR3 bases are TGTGCCAGCAGTGAAACAGGTCCGACAGGGACCCAGTACTTC.

This chain links TRBV29-1 with TRBJ2-3; 10 bases agree with TRBD1. The CDR3 totals 14 residues. Germline V gene data show CDR1 as SQVTM and CDR2 as ANQGSEA. The V segment lost 8 bases and the J segment 6 bases; nucleotides outside the gene matches: 11. CDR3: CSYRDRGLADTQYF. The CDR3 DNA reads TGCAGCTACCGGGACAGGGGTCTAGCGGATACGCAGTATTTT.

This chain joins TRBV30 and TRBJ2-4; D perhaps matches TRBD2 (6 bases). V gave up 5 bases and J gave up 6 bases, with 14 bases separating them. The germline V gene encodes CDR1 GTSNPN and CDR2 SVGIG (reference sequence). This CDR3 is 13 amino acids long. CDR3 nucleotide sequence: TGTGCCTGGGGCCTTCCGGGACTAAACATTCAGTACTTC. Encoded protein: CAWGLPGLNIQYF.

The table lists this clone with a count of one. V is TRBV5-1 and J is TRBJ2-2; D is possibly TRBD1 (6 bases). Germline CDR1 SGHRS, CDR2 YFSETQ. The CDR3 is 15 residues long. The V and J ends lost 4 bases and 0 bases respectively, with 10 bases between them. The DNA for the CDR3 is TGCGCCAGCAGCGCCGGGACATCGAACACCGGGGAGCTGTTTTTT. Protein sequence: CASSAGTSNTGELFF.

This chain links TRBV15 with TRBJ2-1; maybe TRBD2 (6 bases). V was trimmed by 0 bases and J by 12 bases, leaving 12 bases between them. CDR3 length: 13 residues. CDR1 and CDR2 (germline): LNHNV, YYDKDF (reference sequence). The CDR3 nucleotides are TGTGCCACCAGCAGAGATTGGGAGGCTACGCAGTTCTTC. Amino acid sequence: CATSRDWEATQFF.

This clone was observed once. V usage is TRBV28 and J usage is TRBJ1-4; D remains ambiguous. The CDR3 sequence is 14 residues long. Germline assignment: CDR1 MDHEN and CDR2 SYDVKM. The V gene lost 6 bases and the J gene lost 3 bases, with 11 bases spanning the gap. CDR3: CASSGVLANEKLFF. CDR3 nucleotides: TGTGCCAGCAGCGGGGTCTTAGCTAATGAAAAACTGTTTTTT.